Sequencing of this T cell receptor (beta chain) was carried out in a study of CD8 T cells in Susac syndrome. With 2 bases removed from V and 7 bases from J, the gap between germline ends came to 11 bases. CDR1 and CDR2 from the germline V gene are MDHEN and SYDVKM. The CDR3 runs to 14 residues. CD8+ and CD4+ T cells circulating in blood were sequenced for TCR beta. Controls were age- and sex-matched healthy donors. Isolation of CD8+ and CD4+ T cells was performed negatively, whereas enrichment of TEMRA cells was done by FACS. It was with random hexamers that roughly 0.45 to 1 ug RNA was reverse transcribed. Amplification of the TCR beta CDR3 was carried out by immunoSEQ multiplex PCR, which spanned a total of 54 Vbeta and 13 Jbeta segments. MiXCR, run by TCRdb on the immunoSEQ multiplex PCR reads, gives a single entry per CDR3 protein. The sample records just over 80,000 distinct CDR3 sequences, around 94% being singletons.

This TCR came from a human donor in good health. Material for sequencing was CD8+ T cells from PBMCs. The rearrangement joins TRBV28 to TRBJ2-2; no reliable D call. This CDR3 reads CASSLARRRGELFF. CDR3 sequence (DNA): TGTGCCAGCAGTTTAGCGCGGAGACGCGGGGAGCTGTTTTTT.